The clone carrying this T cell receptor (beta chain) was picked up many times. Its antigen is still unknown. Time point here: patch test 2, 6 weeks after DPC sensitization. This sample's treatment: therapeutic diphenylcyclopropenone sensitization with weekly scalp DPC. Before extraction, the whole blood was not fractionated, and total RNA was taken from it. These data come from a study of human T cells and chemical hapten exposure. Study-wide background: Patch tests of 0.01% DPC on the upper back were read at 6 days. From small differences in pooled library volume came most of the variation in per-sample TCR yields. General study findings and limits: Significantly more large CDR3 similarity clusters arose among expanded TCRs than among controls.

One entry per CDR3 protein results from TCRdb running MiXCR on the RACE reads. The data show approximately 46,000 distinct CDR3 sequences, about 9.6% seen once. The germline V gene encodes CDR1 SGHAT and CDR2 FQNNGV. V shed 2 bases and J 4 bases; nucleotides not matched to a gene: 3. The CDR3 length is 15 residues. The material was whole blood, obtained in connection with sensitization to the hapten diphenylcyclopropenone (DPC). The source is a woman in her 30s with alopecia areata. Some clones in this sample may be carry-over from other donors' samples. This chain links TRBV11-2 with TRBJ2-3; the match to TRBD2 covers 10 bases. The CDR3: CASSLSGTSADTQYF. As DNA, the CDR3 is TGTGCCAGCAGCTTATCCGGGACTAGCGCAGATACGCAGTATTTT. Full variable domain (remainder filled in from reference TRBV11-2 and TRBJ2-3): EAGVAQSPRYKIIEKRQSVAFWCNPISGHATLYWYQQILGQGPKLLIQFQNNGVVDDSQLPKDRFSAERLKGVDSTLKIQPAKLEDSAVYLCASSLSGTSADTQYFGPGTRLTVL.